This T cell receptor beta chain was sequenced for a study of T cell repertoires in cytomegalovirus infection. The study's findings and limits: Using cumulative public TCR beta family frequency, the authors identified those who carried CMV together with the relevant HLA.

Ten or more counts support this clonotype. Its antigen remains unknown. The CDR3 totals 12 residues. The germline V gene has CDR1 SEHNR and CDR2 FQNEAQ (reference sequence). The ends were cut back, 4 bases at V and 1 base at J, with 4 bases in the middle. TCRdb called the reads again in MiXCR, with one record for every CDR3 protein. The sample has roughly 100,000 distinct CDR3 sequences; about 15% are singletons. Sample: PBMCs. The receptor was derived from a human donor in good health (CMV status not recorded). Some clones in this sample may be carry-over from other donors' samples. The V call is TRBV7-9, the J call TRBJ1-1; D gene ambiguous. DNA for the CDR3: TGTGCCAGCAGCTCAACGAACACTGAAGCTTTCTTT. Its translation: CASSSTNTEAFF. Variable domain in full (rest from reference TRBV7-9 and TRBJ1-1): DTGVSQNPRHKITKRGQNVTFRCDPISEHNRLYWYRQTLGQGPEFLTYFQNEAQLEKSRLLSDRFSAERPKGSFSTLEIQRTEQGDSAMYLCASSSTNTEAFFGQGTRLTVV.